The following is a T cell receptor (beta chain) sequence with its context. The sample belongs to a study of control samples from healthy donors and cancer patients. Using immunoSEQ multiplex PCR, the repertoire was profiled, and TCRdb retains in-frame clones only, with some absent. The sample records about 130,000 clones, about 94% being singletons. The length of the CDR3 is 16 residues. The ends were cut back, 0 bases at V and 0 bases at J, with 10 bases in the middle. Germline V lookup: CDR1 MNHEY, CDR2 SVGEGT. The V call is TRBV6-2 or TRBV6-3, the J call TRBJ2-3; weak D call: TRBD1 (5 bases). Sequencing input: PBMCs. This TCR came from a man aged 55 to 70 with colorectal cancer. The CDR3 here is CASSYSRQSSTDTQYF. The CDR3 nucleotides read TGTGCCAGCAGTTACTCGAGACAGTCTAGCACAGATACGCAGTATTTT.